This T cell receptor (beta chain) comes out of a study of identical twins. Whole-study results and caveats: Out-of-frame beta sequences exhibited a weaker degree of excess twin sharing. Models underestimated TCR alpha sharing (out-of-frame) in monozygotic twins.

V was pared by 9 bases and J by 7 bases, with 21 bases between. This CDR3 spans 14 amino acids. Germline CDR1 reads LNHDA; CDR2 reads SQIVND (reference sequence). TCRdb re-derived calls from the 5' RACE reads in MiXCR, one entry per CDR3 protein. This table holds approximately 250,000 distinct CDR3 sequences, 5.5% to 7.5% found once. This clonotype came up a few times. Its antigen is undetermined. Healthy Caucasians made up all donors. These data also formed part of another study, on T cells expressing NK-cell markers.

The chain carries TRBV19 and TRBJ1-1, with no clear D. The TCR sequence derives from a woman aged 18-29 years in good health. The sample taken for sequencing was CD8+ T cells sorted from blood. The chain's CDR3 is CASRPTSSTSEAFF. CDR3 coding DNA: TGTGCCAGCCGGCCAACTAGTTCTACAAGTGAAGCTTTCTTT.